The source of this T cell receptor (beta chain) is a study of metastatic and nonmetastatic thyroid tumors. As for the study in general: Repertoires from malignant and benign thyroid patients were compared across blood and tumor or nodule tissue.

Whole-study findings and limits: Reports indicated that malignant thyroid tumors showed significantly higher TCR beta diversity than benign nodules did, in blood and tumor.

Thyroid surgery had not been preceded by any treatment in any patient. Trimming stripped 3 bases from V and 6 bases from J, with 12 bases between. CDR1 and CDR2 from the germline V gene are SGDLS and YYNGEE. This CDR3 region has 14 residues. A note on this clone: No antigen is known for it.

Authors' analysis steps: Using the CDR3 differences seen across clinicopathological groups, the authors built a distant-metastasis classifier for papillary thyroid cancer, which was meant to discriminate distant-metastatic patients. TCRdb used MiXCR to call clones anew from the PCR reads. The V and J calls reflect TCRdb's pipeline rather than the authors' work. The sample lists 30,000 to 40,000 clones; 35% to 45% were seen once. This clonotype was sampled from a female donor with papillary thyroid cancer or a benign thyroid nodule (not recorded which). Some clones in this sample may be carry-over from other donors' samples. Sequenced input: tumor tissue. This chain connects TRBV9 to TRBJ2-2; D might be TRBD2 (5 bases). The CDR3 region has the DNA TGTGCCAGCAGCGGCACACGGAGGTCCGGGGAGCTGTTTTTT. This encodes CASSGTRRSGELFF.